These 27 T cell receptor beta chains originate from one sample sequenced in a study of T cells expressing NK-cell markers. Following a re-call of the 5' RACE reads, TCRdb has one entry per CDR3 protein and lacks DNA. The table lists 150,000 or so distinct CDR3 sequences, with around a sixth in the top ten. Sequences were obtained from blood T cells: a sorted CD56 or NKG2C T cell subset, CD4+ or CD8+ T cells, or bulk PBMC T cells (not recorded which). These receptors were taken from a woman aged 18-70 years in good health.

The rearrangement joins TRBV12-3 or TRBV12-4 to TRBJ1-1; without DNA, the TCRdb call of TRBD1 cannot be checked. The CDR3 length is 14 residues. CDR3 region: CASSSTGQSTEAFF.

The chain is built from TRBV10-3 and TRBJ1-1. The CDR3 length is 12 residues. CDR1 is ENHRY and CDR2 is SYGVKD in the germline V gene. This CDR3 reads CAIITMNTEAFF.

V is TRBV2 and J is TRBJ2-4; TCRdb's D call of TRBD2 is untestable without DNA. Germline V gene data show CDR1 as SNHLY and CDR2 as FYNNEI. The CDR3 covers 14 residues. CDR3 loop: CASIAVRAKNIQYF. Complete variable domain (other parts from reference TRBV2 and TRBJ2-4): EPEVTQTPSHQVTQMGQEVILRCVPISNHLYFYWYRQILGQKVEFLVSFYNNEISEKSEIFDDQFSVERPDGSNFTLKIRSTKLEDSAMYFCASIAVRAKNIQYFGAGTRLSVL.

The CDR3 loop reads CSANSGNNEQFF. The V and J genes are TRBV29-1 and TRBJ2-1; TCRdb outputs TRBD2, but without DNA this stays unchecked. There are 12 residues in the CDR3. Looked up from germline, CDR1 is SQVTM and CDR2 is ANQGSEA.

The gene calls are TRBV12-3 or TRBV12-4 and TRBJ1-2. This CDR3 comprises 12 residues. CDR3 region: CASSFPAGGYTF.

The CDR3 here is CASSTSGDRHNEQFF. V gene TRBV9 combines with J gene TRBJ2-1. Germline V gene data show CDR1 as SGDLS and CDR2 as YYNGEE. The CDR3 has 15 residues.

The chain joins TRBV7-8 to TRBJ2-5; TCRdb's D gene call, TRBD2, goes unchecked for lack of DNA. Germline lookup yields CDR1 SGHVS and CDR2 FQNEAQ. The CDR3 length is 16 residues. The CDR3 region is CASSNPQLANGETQYF.

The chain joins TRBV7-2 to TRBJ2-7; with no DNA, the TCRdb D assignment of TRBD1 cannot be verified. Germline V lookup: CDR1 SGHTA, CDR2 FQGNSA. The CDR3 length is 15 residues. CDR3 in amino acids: CASSERTGSSYEQYF.

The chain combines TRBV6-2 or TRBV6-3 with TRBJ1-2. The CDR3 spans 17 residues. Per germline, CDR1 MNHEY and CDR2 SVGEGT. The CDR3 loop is CASSRKVTPVVVYGYTF.

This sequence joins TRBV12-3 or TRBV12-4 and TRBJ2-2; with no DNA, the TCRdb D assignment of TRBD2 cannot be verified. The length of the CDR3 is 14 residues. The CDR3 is CASKEGSPTGELFF.

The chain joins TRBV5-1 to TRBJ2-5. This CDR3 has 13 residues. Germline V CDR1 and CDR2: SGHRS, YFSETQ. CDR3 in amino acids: CASSIGVQETQYF.

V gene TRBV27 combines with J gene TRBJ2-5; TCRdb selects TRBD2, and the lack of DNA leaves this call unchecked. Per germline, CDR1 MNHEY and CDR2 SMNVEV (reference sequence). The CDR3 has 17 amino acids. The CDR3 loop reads CASSPRASGRAAETQYF.

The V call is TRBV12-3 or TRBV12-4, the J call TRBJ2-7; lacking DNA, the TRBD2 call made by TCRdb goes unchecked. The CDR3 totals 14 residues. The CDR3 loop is CASSYEAGTYEQYF.

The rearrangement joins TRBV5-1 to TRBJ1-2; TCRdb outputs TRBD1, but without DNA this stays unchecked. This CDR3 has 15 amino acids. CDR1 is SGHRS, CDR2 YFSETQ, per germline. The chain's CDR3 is CASSSSGGIDYGYTF.

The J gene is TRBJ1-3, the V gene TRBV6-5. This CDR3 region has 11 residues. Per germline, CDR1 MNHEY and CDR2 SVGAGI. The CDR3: CASSYMNTIYF.

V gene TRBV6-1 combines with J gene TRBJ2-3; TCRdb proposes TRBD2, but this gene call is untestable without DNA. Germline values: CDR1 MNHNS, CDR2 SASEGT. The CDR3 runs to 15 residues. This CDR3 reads CASSRAGGPGSTQYF.

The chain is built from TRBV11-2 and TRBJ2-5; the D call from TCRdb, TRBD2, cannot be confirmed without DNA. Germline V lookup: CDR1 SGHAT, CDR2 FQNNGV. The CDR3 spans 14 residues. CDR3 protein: CASSLYGREETQYF.

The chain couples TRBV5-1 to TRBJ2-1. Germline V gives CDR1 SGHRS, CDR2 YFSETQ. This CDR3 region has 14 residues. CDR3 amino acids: CASSLAEVVNEQFF.

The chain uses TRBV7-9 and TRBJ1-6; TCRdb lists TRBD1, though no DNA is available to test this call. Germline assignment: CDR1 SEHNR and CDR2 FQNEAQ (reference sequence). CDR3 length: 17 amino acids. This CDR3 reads CASSARDRGYGNSPLHF.

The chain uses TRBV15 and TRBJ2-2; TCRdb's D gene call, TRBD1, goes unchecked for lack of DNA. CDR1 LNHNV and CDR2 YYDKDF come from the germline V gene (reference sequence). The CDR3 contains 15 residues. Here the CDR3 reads CATSRRQGGAGELFF.

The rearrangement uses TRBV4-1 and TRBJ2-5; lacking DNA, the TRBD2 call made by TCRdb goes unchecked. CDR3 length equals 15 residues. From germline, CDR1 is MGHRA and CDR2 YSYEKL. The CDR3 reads CASGLAGMYQETQYF.

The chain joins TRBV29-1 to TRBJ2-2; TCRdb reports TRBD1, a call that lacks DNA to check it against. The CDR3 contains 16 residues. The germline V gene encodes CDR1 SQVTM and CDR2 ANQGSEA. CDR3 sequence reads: CSVRWRTYANTGELFF.

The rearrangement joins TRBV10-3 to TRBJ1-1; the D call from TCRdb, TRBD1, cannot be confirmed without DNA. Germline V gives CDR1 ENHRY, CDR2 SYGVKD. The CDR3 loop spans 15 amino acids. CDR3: CAISTPGQGNTEAFF.

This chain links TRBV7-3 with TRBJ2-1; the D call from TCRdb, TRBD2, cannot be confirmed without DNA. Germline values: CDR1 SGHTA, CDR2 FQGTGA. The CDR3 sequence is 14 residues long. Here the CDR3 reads CASSPSGRWSEQFF.

CDR3 loop: CASSVADRADTEAFF. This chain connects TRBV6-1 to TRBJ1-1; TCRdb proposes TRBD1, but this gene call is untestable without DNA. Germline V gene lookup returns CDR1 MNHNS and CDR2 SASEGT. This CDR3 spans 15 amino acids.

The CDR3 sequence: CSVESGQGRSYEQYF. The chain couples TRBV29-1 to TRBJ2-7; TCRdb's D call of TRBD1 is untestable without DNA. The germline V gene has CDR1 SQVTM and CDR2 ANQGSEA. The CDR3 spans 15 residues.

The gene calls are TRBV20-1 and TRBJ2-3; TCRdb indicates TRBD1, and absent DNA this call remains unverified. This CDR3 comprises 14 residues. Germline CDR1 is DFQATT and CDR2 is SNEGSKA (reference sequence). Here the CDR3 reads CSARDQTGSDTQYF.